This T cell receptor beta chain comes out of a study of cytomegalovirus exposure and HLA in healthy donors. The CDR3 runs 12 residues. Losses at the gene ends were 7 bases for V and 6 bases for J; bases not matched to a gene: 3. The germline V gene has CDR1 SNHLY and CDR2 FYNNEI. Overall study findings and caveats: There were some public TCRs occurring in many donors, but most TCR sequences were rare. Later analysis showed TCR association rates varying by HLA locus, highest for DRB1 and lowest for HLA-C. An observed cluster of highly shared sequence variants was recorded as a likely sequencing artifact. An analysis done earlier found most TCR beta V segments productive about 87% or about 30% of the time.

The PCR used 60 Vbeta and 13 Jbeta primers. Using immunoSEQ multiplex PCR, the repertoire was profiled, and TCRdb retains in-frame clones only, with some absent. The table has approximately 100,000 clones, approximately 64% seen once; the top ten hold roughly 3%. Remarks on this clone: Its antigen remains unknown.

This rearrangement joins TRBV2 to TRBJ1-5; 7 bases map to TRBD1. Sequenced material: PBMCs. The clonotype was recovered from a woman between 45 and 65 years old in good health and CMV-seronegative. The CDR3 coding sequence is TGTGCCAGCACACAGGGGAGTCAGCCCCAGCATTTT. It yields the protein CASTQGSQPQHF.